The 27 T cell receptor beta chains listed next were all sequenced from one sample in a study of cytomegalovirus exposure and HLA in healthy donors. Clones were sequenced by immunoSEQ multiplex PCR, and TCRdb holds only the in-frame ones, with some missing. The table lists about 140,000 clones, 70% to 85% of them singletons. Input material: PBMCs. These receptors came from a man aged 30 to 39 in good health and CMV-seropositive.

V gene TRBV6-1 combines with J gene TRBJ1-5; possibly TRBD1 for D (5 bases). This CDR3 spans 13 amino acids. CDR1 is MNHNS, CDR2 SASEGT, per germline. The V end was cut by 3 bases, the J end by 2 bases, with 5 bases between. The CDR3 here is CASSDRGNQPQHF. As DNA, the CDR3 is TGTGCCAGCAGTGACAGGGGCAATCAGCCCCAGCATTTT.

CDR3 DNA: TGTGCCAGCAGTTTATCGCGGGGAAGGAGCTATGGCTACACCTTC. Protein: CASSLSRGRSYGYTF. The genes are TRBV27 and TRBJ1-2; D gene uncertain. The V gene's germline CDR1 is MNHEY and CDR2 SMNVEV (reference sequence). CDR3 length: 15 residues. With 0 bases removed from V and 4 bases from J, the gap between germline ends came to 12 bases.

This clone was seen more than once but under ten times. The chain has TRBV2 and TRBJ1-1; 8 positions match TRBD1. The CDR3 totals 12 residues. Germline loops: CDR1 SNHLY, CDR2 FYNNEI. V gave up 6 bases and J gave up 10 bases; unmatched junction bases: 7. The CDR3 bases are TGTGCCAGCAGCCAGGGACAGGTGGGAGCTTTCTTT. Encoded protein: CASSQGQVGAFF. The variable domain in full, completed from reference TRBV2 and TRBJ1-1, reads EPEVTQTPSHQVTQMGQEVILRCVPISNHLYFYWYRQILGQKVEFLVSFYNNEISEKSEIFDDQFSVERPDGSNFTLKIRSTKLEDSAMYFCASSQGQVGAFFGQGTRLTVV.

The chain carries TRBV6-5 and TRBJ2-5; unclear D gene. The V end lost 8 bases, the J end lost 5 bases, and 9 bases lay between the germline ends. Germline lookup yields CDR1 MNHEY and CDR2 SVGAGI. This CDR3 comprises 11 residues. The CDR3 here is CASQTRETQYF. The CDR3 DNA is TGTGCCAGCCAAACCCGGGAGACCCAGTACTTC.

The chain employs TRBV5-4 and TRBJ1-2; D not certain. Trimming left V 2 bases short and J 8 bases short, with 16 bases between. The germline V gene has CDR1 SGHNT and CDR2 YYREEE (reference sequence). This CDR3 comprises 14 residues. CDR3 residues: CASSFVGNYGGYTF. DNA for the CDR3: TGTGCCAGCAGCTTTGTCGGGAACTATGGAGGCTACACCTTC. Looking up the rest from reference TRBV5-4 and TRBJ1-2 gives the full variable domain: ETGVTQSPTHLIKTRGQQVTLRCSSQSGHNTVSWYQQALGQGPQFIFQYYREEENGRGNFPPRFSGLQFPNYSSELNVNALELDDSALYLCASSFVGNYGGYTFGSGTRLTVV.

The CDR3 nucleotides are TGTGCCAGCAGCCAAGAGCAGGGACAGGGGAACTATGGCTACACCTTC. Its translation is CASSQEQGQGNYGYTF. The J gene is TRBJ1-2, the V gene TRBV4-2; 10 nucleotides match TRBD1. Germline-derived CDR1 and CDR2 are LGHNA and YNFKEQ. With 0 bases clipped from V and 2 bases from J, the junction kept 3 bases outside the gene matches. The CDR3 spans 16 residues.

CDR3 region: CASSQGQDYGYTF. CDR3 sequence (DNA): TGCGCCAGCAGCCAGGGACAGGACTATGGCTACACCTTC. The V gene is TRBV5-1, the J gene TRBJ1-2, with TRBD1 matching over 8 bases. Germline V gene lookup returns CDR1 SGHRS and CDR2 YFSETQ. V trimming: 4 bases; J trimming: 3 bases; junction bases outside the gene matches: 2. The CDR3 is 13 residues long. The complete variable domain, with remaining parts taken from reference TRBV5-1 and TRBJ1-2, reads KAGVTQTPRYLIKTRGQQVTLSCSPISGHRSVSWYQQTPGQGLQFLFEYFSETQRNKGNFPGRFSGRQFSNSRSEMNVSTLELGDSALYLCASSQGQDYGYTFGSGTRLTVV.

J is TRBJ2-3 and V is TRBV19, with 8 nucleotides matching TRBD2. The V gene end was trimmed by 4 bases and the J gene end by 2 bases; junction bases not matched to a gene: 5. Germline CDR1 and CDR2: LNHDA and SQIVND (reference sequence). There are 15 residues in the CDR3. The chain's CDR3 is CASSKDSGVTDTQYF. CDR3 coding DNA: TGTGCCAGTAGTAAGGATAGCGGGGTCACAGATACGCAGTATTTT.

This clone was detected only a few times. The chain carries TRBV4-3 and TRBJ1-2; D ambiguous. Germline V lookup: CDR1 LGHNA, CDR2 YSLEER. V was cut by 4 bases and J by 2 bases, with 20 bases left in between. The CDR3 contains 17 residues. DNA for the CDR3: TGCGCCAGCAGCCCCTATCTAATGCCCTTTCTCAACTATGGCTACACCTTC. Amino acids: CASSPYLMPFLNYGYTF.

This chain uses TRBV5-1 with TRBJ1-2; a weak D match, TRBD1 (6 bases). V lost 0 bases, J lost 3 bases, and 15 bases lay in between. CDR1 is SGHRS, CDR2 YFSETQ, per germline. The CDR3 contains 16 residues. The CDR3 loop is CASSLEHGGRDYGYTF. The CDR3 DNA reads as TGCGCCAGCAGCTTGGAGCACGGGGGGCGCGACTATGGCTACACCTTC.

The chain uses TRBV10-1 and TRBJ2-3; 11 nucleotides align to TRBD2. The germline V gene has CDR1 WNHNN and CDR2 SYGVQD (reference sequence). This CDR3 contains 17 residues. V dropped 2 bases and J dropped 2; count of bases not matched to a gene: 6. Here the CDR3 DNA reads TGCGCCAGCAGTGAGGTGGCTAGCGGGAGGAACACAGATACGCAGTATTTT. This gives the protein CASSEVASGRNTDTQYF.

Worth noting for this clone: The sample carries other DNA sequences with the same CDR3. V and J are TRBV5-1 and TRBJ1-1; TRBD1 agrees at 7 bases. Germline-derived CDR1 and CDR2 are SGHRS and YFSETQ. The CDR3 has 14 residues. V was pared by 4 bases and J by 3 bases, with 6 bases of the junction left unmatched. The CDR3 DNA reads TGCGCCAGCAGCCCGGCAGGGGGGTACACTGAAGCTTTCTTT. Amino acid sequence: CASSPAGGYTEAFF.

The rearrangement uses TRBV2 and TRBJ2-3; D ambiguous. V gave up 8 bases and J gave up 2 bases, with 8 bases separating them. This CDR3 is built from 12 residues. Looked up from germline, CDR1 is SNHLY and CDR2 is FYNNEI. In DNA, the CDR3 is TGTGCCAGCCACCGAGACACAGATACGCAGTATTTT. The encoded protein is CASHRDTDTQYF.

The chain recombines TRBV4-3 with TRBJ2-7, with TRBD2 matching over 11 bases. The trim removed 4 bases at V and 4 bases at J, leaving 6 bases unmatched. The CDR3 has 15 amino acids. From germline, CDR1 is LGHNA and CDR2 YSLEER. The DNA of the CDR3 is TGCGCCAGCAGCCTCGGGACTAGCGGTACATACGAGCAGTACTTC. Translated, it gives CASSLGTSGTYEQYF.

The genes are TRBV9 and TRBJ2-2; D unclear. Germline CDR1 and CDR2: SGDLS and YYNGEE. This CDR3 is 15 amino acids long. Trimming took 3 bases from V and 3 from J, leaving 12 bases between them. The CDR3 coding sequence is TGTGCCAGCAGCGGCGCCGATTCGGACACCGGGGAGCTGTTTTTT. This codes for CASSGADSDTGELFF.

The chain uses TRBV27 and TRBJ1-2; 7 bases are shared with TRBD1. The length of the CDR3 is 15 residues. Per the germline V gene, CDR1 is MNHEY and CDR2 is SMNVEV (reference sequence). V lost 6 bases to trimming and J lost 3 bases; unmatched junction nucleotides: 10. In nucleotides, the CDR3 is TGTGCCAGCAGACCCCGGGGACAGCCATACTATGGCTACACCTTC. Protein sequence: CASRPRGQPYYGYTF.

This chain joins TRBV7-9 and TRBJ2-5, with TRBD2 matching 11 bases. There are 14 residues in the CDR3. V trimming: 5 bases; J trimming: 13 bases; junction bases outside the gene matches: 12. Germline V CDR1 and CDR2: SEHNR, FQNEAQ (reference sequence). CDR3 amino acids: CASSVNPGLAVPYF. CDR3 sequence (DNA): TGTGCCAGCAGCGTAAACCCGGGACTAGCGGTTCCGTACTTC. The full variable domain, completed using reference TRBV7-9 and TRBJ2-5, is DTGVSQNPRHKITKRGQNVTFRCDPISEHNRLYWYRQTLGQGPEFLTYFQNEAQLEKSRLLSDRFSAERPKGSFSTLEIQRTEQGDSAMYLCASSVNPGLAVPYFGPGTRLLVL.

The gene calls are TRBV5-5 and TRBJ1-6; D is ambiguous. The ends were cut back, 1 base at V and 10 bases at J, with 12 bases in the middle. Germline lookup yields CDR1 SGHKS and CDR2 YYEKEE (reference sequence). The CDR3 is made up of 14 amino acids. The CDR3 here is CASSLTSTGSPLHF. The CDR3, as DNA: TGTGCCAGCAGCTTGACCTCTACGGGGTCACCCCTCCACTTT.

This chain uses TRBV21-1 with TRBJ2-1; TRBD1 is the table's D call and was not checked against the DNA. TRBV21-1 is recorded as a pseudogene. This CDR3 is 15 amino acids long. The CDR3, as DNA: TGTGCCAGCAGCCACGGACAGGGGGCCCTTAATGAGCAGTTCTTC. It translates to CASSHGQGALNEQFF.

The CDR3 bases are TGCGCCAGCAGCTTGACGGACAGGGACACCGGGGAGCTGTTTTTT. Protein: CASSLTDRDTGELFF. V gene TRBV5-1 combines with J gene TRBJ2-2; 8 bases are a match to TRBD1. Germline loops: CDR1 SGHRS, CDR2 YFSETQ. The ends lost 1 base at V and 3 bases at J; junction bases unmatched: 2. The CDR3 is 15 residues long.

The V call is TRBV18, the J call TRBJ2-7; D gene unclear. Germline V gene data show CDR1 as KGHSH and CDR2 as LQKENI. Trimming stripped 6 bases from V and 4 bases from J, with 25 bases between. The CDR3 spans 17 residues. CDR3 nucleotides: TGTGCCAGCTCCCAATTACCCAAAGCCCTCCCCTTTTACGAGCAGTACTTC. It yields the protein CASSQLPKALPFYEQYF.

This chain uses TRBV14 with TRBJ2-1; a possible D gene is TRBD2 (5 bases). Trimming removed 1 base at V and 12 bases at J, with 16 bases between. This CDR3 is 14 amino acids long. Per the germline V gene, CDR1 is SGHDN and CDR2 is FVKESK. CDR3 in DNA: TGTGCCAGCAGCCAAGGAGGCGCGGGTGGTGGGCAGTTCTTC. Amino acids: CASSQGGAGGGQFF.

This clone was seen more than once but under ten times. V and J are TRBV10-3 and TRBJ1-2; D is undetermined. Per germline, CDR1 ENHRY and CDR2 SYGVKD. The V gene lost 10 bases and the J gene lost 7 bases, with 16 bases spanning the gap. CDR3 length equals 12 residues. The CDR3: CATSGYSSGYTF. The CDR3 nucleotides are TGTGCCACCTCAGGTTATTCATCTGGCTACACCTTC.

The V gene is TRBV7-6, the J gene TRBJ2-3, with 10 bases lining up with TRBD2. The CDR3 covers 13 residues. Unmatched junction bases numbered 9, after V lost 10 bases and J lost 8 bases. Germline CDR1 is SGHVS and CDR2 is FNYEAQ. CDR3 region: CATSAGGPSTQYF. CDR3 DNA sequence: TGTGCCACCTCAGCGGGGGGGCCGTCTACGCAGTATTTT.

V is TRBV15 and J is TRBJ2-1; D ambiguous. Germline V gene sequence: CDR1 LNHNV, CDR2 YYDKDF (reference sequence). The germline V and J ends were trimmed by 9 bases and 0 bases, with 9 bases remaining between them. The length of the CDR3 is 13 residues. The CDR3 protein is CATRSSSYNEQFF. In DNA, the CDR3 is TGTGCCACTAGATCCTCCTCCTACAATGAGCAGTTCTTC.

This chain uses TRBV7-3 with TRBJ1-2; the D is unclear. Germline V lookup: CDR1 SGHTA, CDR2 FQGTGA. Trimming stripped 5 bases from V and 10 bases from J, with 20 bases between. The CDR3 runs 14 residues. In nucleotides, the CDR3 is TGTGCCAGCAGCCCAAGCCACCCGTCATCACTCTACACCTTC. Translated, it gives CASSPSHPSSLYTF.

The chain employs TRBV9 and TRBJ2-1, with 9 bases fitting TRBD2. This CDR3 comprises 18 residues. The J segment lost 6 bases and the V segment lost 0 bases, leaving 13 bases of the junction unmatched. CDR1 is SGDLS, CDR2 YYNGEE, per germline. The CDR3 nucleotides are TGTGCCAGCAGCGTAGATTTCGATAGCGGGAGAGGAAGCAATGAGCAGTTCTTC. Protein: CASSVDFDSGRGSNEQFF. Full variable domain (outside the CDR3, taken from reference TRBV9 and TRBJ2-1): DSGVTQTPKHLITATGQRVTLRCSPRSGDLSVYWYQQSLDQGLQFLIQYYNGEERAKGNILERFSAQQFPDLHSELNLSSLELGDSALYFCASSVDFDSGRGSNEQFFGPGTRLTVL.